The 8 T cell receptor beta chains listed next were all sequenced from one sample in a study of blood T cell repertoires in COVID-19. Measured with immunoSEQ multiplex PCR; TCRdb has only the in-frame clones, and not every one. The data contain 350,000 to 400,000 clones, approximately 86% of them singletons. The sample was peripheral blood. All receptors derive from a woman aged 55-69 years with COVID-19, enrolled during active disease.

The chain joins TRBV19 to TRBJ2-2, with D maybe TRBD1 (6 bases). The CDR3 length is 16 residues. The V and J ends lost 7 bases and 0 bases respectively, with 15 bases between them. Germline CDR1 is LNHDA and CDR2 is SQIVND (reference sequence). CDR3 bases: TGTGCCAGTACCTTACCGGGACAATCGAACACCGGGGAGCTGTTTTTT. Its protein is CASTLPGQSNTGELFF.

CDR3 amino acids: CASSMTGTLNTEAFF. CDR3 nucleotide sequence: TGTGCCAGCAGCATGACAGGGACTTTGAACACTGAAGCTTTCTTT. V is TRBV7-9 and J is TRBJ1-1; 7 bases line up with TRBD1. The CDR3 loop spans 15 amino acids. Per germline, CDR1 SEHNR and CDR2 FQNEAQ (reference sequence). The V segment lost 5 bases and the J segment 0 bases; nucleotides outside the gene matches: 6.

This chain uses TRBV12-5 with TRBJ2-3, with 7 nucleotides matching TRBD1. Trimming cost V 7 bases and J 4 bases; bases outside gene matches: 8. This CDR3 has 14 amino acids. The V gene's germline CDR1 is LGHNT and CDR2 FRNRAP. The DNA for the CDR3 is TGTGCTAGTGCCCCGAAGGGGGCGGCAGATACGCAGTATTTT. It codes for CASAPKGAADTQYF.

This sequence joins TRBV6-4 and TRBJ1-2; TRBD1 might be the D (6 bases). In germline, CDR1 is MRHNA, CDR2 SNTAGT. V lost 3 bases and J lost 2, with 10 bases in between. The CDR3 runs to 14 residues. CDR3 in amino acids: CASSESGGNYGYTF. For the CDR3, the DNA is TGTGCCAGCAGTGAATCGGGGGGCAACTATGGCTACACCTTC.

The chain recombines TRBV4-1 with TRBJ1-5; D may be TRBD1 (6 bases). Between the trimmed V and J ends, which lost 3 bases and 4 bases, there was a span of 13 bases. Germline V gives CDR1 MGHRA, CDR2 YSYEKL. CDR3 length: 15 residues. For the CDR3, the DNA is TGCGCCAGCAGCCATGCCGGGACACCAAATCAGCCCCAGCATTTT. It specifies CASSHAGTPNQPQHF.

The genes are TRBV5-1 and TRBJ1-6, with a weak D call TRBD1 (5 bases). Germline V gene lookup returns CDR1 SGHRS and CDR2 YFSETQ. The CDR3 is 16 residues long. V was trimmed by 4 bases and J by 6 bases, leaving 17 bases between them. CDR3: CASSPYIRGGNSPLHF. The CDR3 region has the DNA TGCGCCAGCAGCCCATACATCCGGGGGGGTAATTCACCCCTCCACTTT.

This chain connects TRBV5-5 to TRBJ2-5, with D possibly TRBD2 on 7 matching bases. The CDR3 spans 16 residues. Trimming shortened V by 4 bases and J by 2 bases, and 18 bases separated the two germline ends. CDR1 and CDR2 from the germline V gene are SGHKS and YYEKEE (reference sequence). CDR3 region: CASSPLAEGGQETQYF. The DNA for the CDR3 is TGTGCCAGCAGCCCGCTAGCCGAGGGGGGGCAAGAGACCCAGTACTTC.

The V gene is TRBV9, the J gene TRBJ2-2; a possible D gene is TRBD2 (7 bases). Trimming pared 2 bases from V and 6 bases from J, leaving 23 bases between. From germline, CDR1 is SGDLS and CDR2 YYNGEE. There are 18 residues in the CDR3. The CDR3 sequence: CASSVGPAGAYSSGELFF. DNA for the CDR3: TGTGCCAGCAGCGTCGGGCCCGCGGGGGCCTATTCCTCCGGGGAGCTGTTTTTT.